These 4 T cell receptor beta chains came from one sample sequenced in a study of cytomegalovirus exposure and HLA in healthy donors. TCRdb's copy holds only in-frame clones and misses some; the assay was immunoSEQ multiplex PCR. The sample records 200,000 to 250,000 clones, 83% being singletons. The sample comprised PBMCs. The receptors shown here come from a young woman in good health and CMV-seronegative.

The chain recombines TRBV5-1 with TRBJ1-1, with 9 bases aligning to TRBD1. The CDR3 has 14 residues. From germline, CDR1 is SGHRS and CDR2 YFSETQ. Losses at the gene ends were 4 bases for V and 5 bases for J; bases not matched to a gene: 6. The CDR3 DNA reads TGCGCCAGCAGCCAACAGGGGGCTGGGACTGAAGCTTTCTTT. This translates into CASSQQGAGTEAFF.

The table lists this clone with a count of one. The chain is built from TRBV18 and TRBJ2-5, with D possibly matching TRBD1 (6 bases). V dropped 4 bases and J dropped 3 bases, with 12 bases sitting between them. The CDR3 runs to 14 residues. The germline CDR1 and CDR2 sequences are KGHSH and LQKENI. The CDR3 sequence is CASSLGQRKETQYF. The DNA for the CDR3 is TGTGCCAGCTCACTAGGACAGAGAAAAGAGACCCAGTACTTC.

In this sample, this clone turned up once. The V gene is TRBV6-6, the J gene TRBJ2-7; D may be TRBD2 (5 bases). Germline lookup yields CDR1 MNHNY and CDR2 SVGAGI (reference sequence). Trimming took 2 bases from V and 2 from J, leaving 13 bases between them. The CDR3 is 15 residues long. The CDR3 DNA sequence: TGTGCCAGCAGTTACGAACGACTAAGAGCCTACGAGCAGTACTTC. It specifies CASSYERLRAYEQYF.

The chain carries TRBV6-1 and TRBJ1-1, with D hard to call. Looked up from germline, CDR1 is MNHNS and CDR2 is SASEGT. There are 13 residues in the CDR3. The V end lost 4 bases, the J end lost 3 bases, and 9 bases lay between the germline ends. CDR3 protein: CASSASAYTEAFF. CDR3 nucleotide sequence: TGTGCCAGCAGTGCTTCAGCTTACACTGAAGCTTTCTTT.